This T cell receptor beta chain was observed in a study of T-cell memory formation after mild COVID-19. As for the study in general: Most TCR clusters belonged to a single donor.

One entry per CDR3 protein results from TCRdb running MiXCR on the 5' RACE reads. The table shows 470,000 or so distinct CDR3 sequences, with roughly 20% occurring only once. Trimming cost V 2 bases and J 0 bases, with 17 bases left between them. CDR1 LGHNA and CDR2 YNFKEQ come from the germline V gene. The CDR3 has 18 amino acids. This clonotype has only a few counts. The origin of this receptor is an adult woman who had mild COVID-19 (a few samples of this study predate the infection). Cell type and time point are not known. The rearrangement links TRBV4-2 to TRBJ1-3, with D unclear. Sequencing input: PBMCs or a T cell subset sorted from them (not recorded which). CDR3 loop: CASSQLPTGFSSGNTIYF. In nucleotides, the CDR3 is TGTGCCAGCAGCCAACTACCAACGGGCTTTAGCTCTGGAAACACCATATATTTT.